This T cell receptor beta chain emerged from a study of response to subunit inactivated influenza vaccine. TCRdb re-called the RT-PCR reads with MiXCR, one entry per CDR3 protein. The sample includes over 400,000 distinct CDR3 sequences, roughly 13% of them seen just once. Study-wide results and limits: It was suggested by the authors that few new T cells are recruited by each seasonal influenza vaccination.

As regards this clonotype: What it binds is not known.

This receptor was taken from a man aged 45-60 years who received an inactivated influenza vaccine. The specimen comprised PBMCs from blood, sampled 40 to 50 days after vaccination.

This CDR3 is CASSLEYRGNEKLFF. CDR3 bases: TGTGCCAGCAGCTTAGAATACAGGGGCAATGAAAAACTGTTTTTT. The chain carries TRBV11-2 and TRBJ1-4, with 7 nucleotides matching TRBD1. From germline, CDR1 is SGHAT and CDR2 FQNNGV. This CDR3 has 15 residues. V lost 0 bases to trimming and J lost 5 bases; unmatched junction nucleotides: 3.